The 23 T cell receptor beta chains below come from one sample, sequenced in a study of blood T cell repertoires in COVID-19. TCRdb's table, derived via immunoSEQ multiplex PCR, lists solely in-frame clones and lacks some. The profile shows some 180,000 clones, around 84% of them singletons. Sequencing input: peripheral blood. These receptors all come from a woman aged 80 or over with COVID-19, enrolled during active disease.

This clone appeared a few times. The V call is TRBV19, the J call TRBJ1-1; 8 positions match TRBD1. V trimming: 10 bases; J trimming: 3 bases; junction bases outside the gene matches: 13. This CDR3 spans 15 amino acids. The V gene's germline CDR1 is LNHDA and CDR2 SQIVND (reference sequence). The DNA for the CDR3 is TGTGCCACCAGGGGGCGGTTTTCTCGAGACACTGAAGCTTTCTTT. Amino acid sequence: CATRGRFSRDTEAFF.

The V call is TRBV20-1, the J call TRBJ2-3; no firm D call. The CDR3 is 11 residues long. V was pared by 3 bases and J by 6 bases, with 7 bases between. Germline CDR1 reads DFQATT; CDR2 reads SNEGSKA (reference sequence). This chain's CDR3 is CSASPSDTQYF. The CDR3 DNA reads TGCAGTGCTAGTCCGAGCGATACGCAGTATTTT.

This clone appeared once. This rearrangement joins TRBV28 to TRBJ2-3; possible D gene TRBD2, 7 bases. This CDR3 region has 16 residues. V was trimmed by 5 bases and J by 6 bases, leaving 21 bases between them. Germline V lookup: CDR1 MDHEN, CDR2 SYDVKM. In nucleotides, the CDR3 is TGTGCCAGCAGTCAGATTTCTGCGGGGGCGCGGGATACGCAGTATTTT. It is translated as CASSQISAGARDTQYF.

The rearrangement uses TRBV7-9 and TRBJ1-2; D ambiguous. Germline CDR1 SEHNR, CDR2 FQNEAQ (reference sequence). The CDR3 totals 15 residues. The V end lost 1 base, the J end lost 7 bases, and 16 bases lay between the germline ends. CDR3 sequence: CASSLGDSGGVGYTF. The CDR3 DNA is TGTGCCAGCAGCTTAGGGGATTCGGGCGGGGTTGGCTACACCTTC.

V is TRBV5-1 and J is TRBJ2-7, with 7 bases aligning to TRBD1. The germline V gene has CDR1 SGHRS and CDR2 YFSETQ. Trimming cost V 2 bases and J 1 base; bases outside gene matches: 3. This CDR3 is 14 amino acids long. CDR3: CASSLMTGSYEQYF. CDR3 in DNA: TGCGCCAGCAGCTTAATGACAGGGTCCTACGAGCAGTACTTC. Full variable domain (outside the CDR3, taken from reference TRBV5-1 and TRBJ2-7): KAGVTQTPRYLIKTRGQQVTLSCSPISGHRSVSWYQQTPGQGLQFLFEYFSETQRNKGNFPGRFSGRQFSNSRSEMNVSTLELGDSALYLCASSLMTGSYEQYFGPGTRLTVT.

The chain carries TRBV20-1 and TRBJ2-4; 9 positions match TRBD1. V shed 3 bases and J 5 bases; nucleotides not matched to a gene: 8. From germline, CDR1 is DFQATT and CDR2 SNEGSKA (reference sequence). There are 15 residues in the CDR3. The CDR3 DNA is TGCAGTGCTAGTACTGGGGGACAGGGCCAAAACATTCAGTACTTC. Protein: CSASTGGQGQNIQYF.

This clone occurred a few times. The genes are TRBV28 and TRBJ2-2, with 9 nucleotides matching TRBD1. Germline assignment: CDR1 MDHEN and CDR2 SYDVKM. The length of the CDR3 is 16 residues. With 5 bases clipped from V and 3 bases from J, the junction kept 7 bases outside the gene matches. CDR3 residues: CASSPPGQGYTGELFF. The CDR3 nucleotides read TGTGCCAGCAGTCCCCCGGGACAGGGCTACACCGGGGAGCTGTTTTTT.

This sequence joins TRBV28 and TRBJ1-2; possibly TRBD1 for D (5 bases). CDR1 MDHEN and CDR2 SYDVKM come from the germline V gene. This CDR3 region has 14 residues. With 7 bases removed from V and 3 bases from J, the gap between germline ends came to 15 bases. As DNA, the CDR3 is TGTGCCAGCAAAATAGGGGCGTTGGACTATGGCTACACCTTC. Encoded protein: CASKIGALDYGYTF.

This clone was recorded only once. V is TRBV7-8 and J is TRBJ2-1, with 16 bases fitting TRBD2. The germline V gene encodes CDR1 SGHVS and CDR2 FQNEAQ. With 5 bases clipped from V and 10 bases from J, the junction kept 5 bases outside the gene matches. The CDR3 is 15 amino acids. The CDR3 reads CASSGTSGRAGEQFF. The CDR3, as DNA: TGTGCCAGCAGCGGGACTAGCGGGAGGGCCGGGGAGCAGTTCTTC.

This chain joins TRBV7-8 and TRBJ1-1, with D possibly TRBD1 on 5 matching bases. This CDR3 spans 15 amino acids. V was shortened by 3 bases and J by 2 bases, with 13 bases between the two germline ends. Germline V gene data show CDR1 as SGHVS and CDR2 as FQNEAQ. CDR3: CASSFGQGINTEAFF. The DNA of the CDR3 is TGTGCCAGCAGCTTTGGGCAGGGCATAAACACTGAAGCTTTCTTT.

The V call is TRBV5-4, the J call TRBJ1-4; D possibly corresponds to TRBD1 (6 bases). Trimming stripped 0 bases from V and 3 bases from J, with 12 bases between. Germline CDR1 reads SGHNT; CDR2 reads YYREEE (reference sequence). The CDR3 loop spans 16 amino acids. The DNA of the CDR3 is TGTGCCAGCAGCTTGGATATGGGACAACCTAATGAAAAACTGTTTTTT. Translation gives CASSLDMGQPNEKLFF. Using reference TRBV5-4 and TRBJ1-4 for the parts outside the CDR3, the full variable domain is ETGVTQSPTHLIKTRGQQVTLRCSSQSGHNTVSWYQQALGQGPQFIFQYYREEENGRGNFPPRFSGLQFPNYSSELNVNALELDDSALYLCASSLDMGQPNEKLFFGSGTQLSVL.

This chain links TRBV28 with TRBJ2-1, with 11 positions matching TRBD2. The CDR3 loop spans 17 amino acids. Per germline, CDR1 MDHEN and CDR2 SYDVKM. Trimming at V came to 4 bases and at J to 5 bases, leaving 10 bases not matched to a gene. The CDR3 loop reads CASSSPEGLAAHNEQFF. CDR3 DNA: TGTGCCAGCAGTTCTCCCGAGGGACTAGCGGCACACAATGAGCAGTTCTTC.

The rearrangement uses TRBV12-3 or TRBV12-4 and TRBJ2-7; D is possibly TRBD2 (6 bases). Trimming pared 1 base from V and 5 bases from J, leaving 9 bases between. The CDR3 has 13 residues. CDR3 loop: CASSLVGGNEQYF. The CDR3 DNA sequence: TGTGCCAGCAGTTTAGTTGGAGGGAACGAGCAGTACTTC.

The V call is TRBV12-5, the J call TRBJ2-3; 7 positions match TRBD2. The V segment lost 3 bases and the J segment 4 bases; nucleotides outside the gene matches: 1. The CDR3 contains 13 residues. CDR1 is LGHNT and CDR2 is FRNRAP in the germline V gene. The CDR3 DNA reads TGTGCTAGTGGTTTCGGGGGGTCAGATACGCAGTATTTT. This gives the protein CASGFGGSDTQYF. Complete variable domain (other parts from reference TRBV12-5 and TRBJ2-3): DARVTQTPRHKVTEMGQEVTMRCQPILGHNTVFWYRQTMMQGLELLAYFRNRAPLDDSGMPKDRFSAEMPDATLATLKIQPSEPRDSAVYFCASGFGGSDTQYFGPGTRLTVL.

The V call is TRBV7-9, the J call TRBJ2-1; 7 bases align to TRBD1. The J segment lost 6 bases and the V segment lost 5 bases, leaving 1 base of the junction unmatched. This CDR3 has 12 residues. The germline CDR1 and CDR2 sequences are SEHNR and FQNEAQ (reference sequence). The CDR3 sequence is CASSRTGNEQFF. CDR3 nucleotides: TGTGCCAGCAGCCGGACAGGCAATGAGCAGTTCTTC.

The chain recombines TRBV7-2 with TRBJ2-7, with 8 nucleotides matching TRBD1. The CDR3 length is 14 residues. Germline V gives CDR1 SGHTA, CDR2 FQGNSA. The trim removed 1 base at V and 3 bases at J, leaving 2 bases unmatched. The CDR3 sequence is CASSLEGQGYEQYF. Written as DNA, the CDR3 is TGTGCCAGCAGCTTAGAAGGACAGGGCTACGAGCAGTACTTC.

The chain recombines TRBV6-5 with TRBJ1-2; the D is unclear. Trimming pared 7 bases from V and 5 bases from J, leaving 14 bases between. Germline-derived CDR1 and CDR2 are MNHEY and SVGAGI. This CDR3 spans 13 amino acids. CDR3 amino acids: CASITGSRYGYTF. The CDR3, as DNA: TGTGCCAGCATAACCGGGAGTCGGTATGGCTACACCTTC.

The chain is built from TRBV9 and TRBJ1-6; D may be TRBD1 (6 bases). The CDR3 totals 15 residues. Trimming took off 0 bases at V and 7 bases at J, with 11 bases between the two ends. Germline V gene sequence: CDR1 SGDLS, CDR2 YYNGEE. CDR3 DNA: TGTGCCAGCAGCGTAGAGGGGGGGGCGAATTCACCCCTCCACTTT. Translation: CASSVEGGANSPLHF.

This chain joins TRBV20-1 and TRBJ1-2, with D perhaps matching TRBD1 (6 bases). This CDR3 has 14 amino acids. Between the trimmed V and J ends, which lost 3 bases and 0 bases, there was a span of 11 bases. Germline CDR1 DFQATT, CDR2 SNEGSKA (reference sequence). In nucleotides, the CDR3 is TGCAGTGCTAGTAAGGGGGAAGCTAACTATGGCTACACCTTC. Its translation: CSASKGEANYGYTF.

The chain combines TRBV11-2 with TRBJ1-4; TRBD1 matches 7 bases. V trimming: 5 bases; J trimming: 5 bases; junction bases outside the gene matches: 5. The CDR3 extends over 14 amino acids. In germline, CDR1 is SGHAT, CDR2 FQNNGV. CDR3: CASSVTGKNEKLFF. The CDR3 bases are TGTGCCAGCAGCGTGACAGGGAAGAATGAAAAACTGTTTTTT.

The rearrangement joins TRBV5-1 to TRBJ2-3; a weak D match, TRBD1 (5 bases). V shed 4 bases and J shed 2 bases, with 17 bases lying between them. The CDR3 is made up of 16 amino acids. The V gene's germline CDR1 is SGHRS and CDR2 YFSETQ. The CDR3 bases are TGCGCCAGCAGCCCCCTCGGCGCGGACAACACAGATACGCAGTATTTT. The encoded protein is CASSPLGADNTDTQYF.

The chain uses TRBV2 and TRBJ2-5, with 9 bases that match TRBD2. Germline assignment: CDR1 SNHLY and CDR2 FYNNEI. Unmatched junction bases numbered 6, after V lost 0 bases and J lost 7 bases. The CDR3 loop spans 15 amino acids. The CDR3: CASSEAAGLAGTQYF. CDR3 nucleotide sequence: TGTGCCAGCAGTGAAGCGGCGGGACTAGCAGGGACCCAGTACTTC. Looking up the rest from reference TRBV2 and TRBJ2-5 gives the full variable domain: EPEVTQTPSHQVTQMGQEVILRCVPISNHLYFYWYRQILGQKVEFLVSFYNNEISEKSEIFDDQFSVERPDGSNFTLKIRSTKLEDSAMYFCASSEAAGLAGTQYFGPGTRLLVL.

The chain has TRBV6-5 and TRBJ2-5; D perhaps matches TRBD1 (6 bases). The V and J ends lost 2 bases and 4 bases respectively, with 11 bases between them. CDR3 length equals 14 residues. The germline gives CDR1 MNHEY, CDR2 SVGAGI. DNA of the CDR3: TGTGCCAGCAGTTACCTGACAGGTGGAGAGACCCAGTACTTC. It codes for CASSYLTGGETQYF.